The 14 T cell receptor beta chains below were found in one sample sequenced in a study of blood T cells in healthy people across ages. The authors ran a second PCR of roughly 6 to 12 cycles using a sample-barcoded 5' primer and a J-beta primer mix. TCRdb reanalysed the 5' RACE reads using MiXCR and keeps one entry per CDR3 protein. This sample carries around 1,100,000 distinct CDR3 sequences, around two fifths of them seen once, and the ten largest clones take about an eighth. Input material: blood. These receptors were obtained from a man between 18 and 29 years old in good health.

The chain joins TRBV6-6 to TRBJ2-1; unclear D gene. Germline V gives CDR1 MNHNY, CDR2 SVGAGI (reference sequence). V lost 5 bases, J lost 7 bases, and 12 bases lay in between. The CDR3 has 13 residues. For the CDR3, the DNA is TGTGCCAGCAGTGATGTAGTCGGGAATGAGCAGTTCTTC. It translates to CASSDVVGNEQFF.

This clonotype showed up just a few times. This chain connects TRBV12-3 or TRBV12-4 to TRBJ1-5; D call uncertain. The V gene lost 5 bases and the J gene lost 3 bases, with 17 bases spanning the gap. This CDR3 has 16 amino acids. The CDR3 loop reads CASSPIAPTYNQPQHF. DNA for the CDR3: TGTGCCAGCAGTCCTATCGCTCCCACCTACAATCAGCCCCAGCATTTT.

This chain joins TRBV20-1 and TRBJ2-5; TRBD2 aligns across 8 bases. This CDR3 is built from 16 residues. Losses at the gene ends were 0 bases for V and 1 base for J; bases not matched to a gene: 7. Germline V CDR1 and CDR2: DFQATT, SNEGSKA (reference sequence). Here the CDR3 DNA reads TGCAGTGCTAGAGATTTTCGCGGGGGGACCCAAGAGACCCAGTACTTC. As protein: CSARDFRGGTQETQYF.

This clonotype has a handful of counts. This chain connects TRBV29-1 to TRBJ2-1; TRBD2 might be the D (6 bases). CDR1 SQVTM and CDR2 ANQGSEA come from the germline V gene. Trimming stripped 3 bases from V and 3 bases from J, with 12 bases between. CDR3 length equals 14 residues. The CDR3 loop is CSVEGGSGYNEQFF. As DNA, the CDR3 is TGCAGCGTTGAGGGAGGTTCGGGCTACAATGAGCAGTTCTTC.

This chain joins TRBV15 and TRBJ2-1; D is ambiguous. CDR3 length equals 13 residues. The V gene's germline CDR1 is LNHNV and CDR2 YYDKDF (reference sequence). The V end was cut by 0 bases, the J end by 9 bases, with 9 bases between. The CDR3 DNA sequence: TGTGCCACCAGCAGAGACATGGTCGCTGAGCAGTTCTTC. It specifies CATSRDMVAEQFF.

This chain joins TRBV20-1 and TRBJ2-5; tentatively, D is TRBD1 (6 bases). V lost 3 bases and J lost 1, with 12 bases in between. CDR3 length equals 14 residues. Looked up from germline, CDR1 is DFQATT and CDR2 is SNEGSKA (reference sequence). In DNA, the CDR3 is TGCAGTGCTAGGCCTGTCAGGGGCCAAGAGACCCAGTACTTC. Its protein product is CSARPVRGQETQYF.

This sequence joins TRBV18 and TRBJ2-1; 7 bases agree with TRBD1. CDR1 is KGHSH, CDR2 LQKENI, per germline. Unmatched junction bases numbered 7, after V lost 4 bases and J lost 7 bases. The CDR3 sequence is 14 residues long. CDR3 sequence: CASSQGLQGNEQFF. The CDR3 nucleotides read TGTGCCAGCTCACAAGGATTACAGGGGAATGAGCAGTTCTTC.

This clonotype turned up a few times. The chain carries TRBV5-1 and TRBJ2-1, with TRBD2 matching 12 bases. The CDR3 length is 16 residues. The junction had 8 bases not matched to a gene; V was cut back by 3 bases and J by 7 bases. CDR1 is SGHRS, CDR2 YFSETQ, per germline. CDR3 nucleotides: TGCGCCAGCAGCTCCTACCTAGCGGGGGGGCAGAATGAGCAGTTCTTC. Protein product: CASSSYLAGGQNEQFF.

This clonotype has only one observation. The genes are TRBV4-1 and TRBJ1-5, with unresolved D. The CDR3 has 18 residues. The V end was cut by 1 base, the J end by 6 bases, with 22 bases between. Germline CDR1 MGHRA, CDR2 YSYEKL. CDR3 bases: TGCGCCAGCAGCCAAGTTAGTGTTGGCAGGAGACTCTCTCAGCCCCAGCATTTT. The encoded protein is CASSQVSVGRRLSQPQHF.

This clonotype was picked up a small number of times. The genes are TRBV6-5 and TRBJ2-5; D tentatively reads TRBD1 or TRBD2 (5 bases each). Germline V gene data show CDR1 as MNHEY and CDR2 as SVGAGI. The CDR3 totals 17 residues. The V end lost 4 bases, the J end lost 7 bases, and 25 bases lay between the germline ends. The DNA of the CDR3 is TGTGCCAGCAGTTTTAGCCGGGACGACACCTTAAGTGGGACCCAGTACTTC. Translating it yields CASSFSRDDTLSGTQYF.

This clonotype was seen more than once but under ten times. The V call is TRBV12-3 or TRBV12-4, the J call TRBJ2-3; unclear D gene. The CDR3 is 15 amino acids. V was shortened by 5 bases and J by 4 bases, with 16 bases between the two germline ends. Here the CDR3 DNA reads TGTGCCAGCAGTCCCCCCGGTGCGACGGCAGATACGCAGTATTTT. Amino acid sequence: CASSPPGATADTQYF.

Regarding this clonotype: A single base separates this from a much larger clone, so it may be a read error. CDR3 DNA: TGTGCCAGCAGTTTAATGGCAGCGACCTCCTACGAGCAGTACTTC. The encoded protein is CASSLMAATSYEQYF. The chain is built from TRBV12-3 or TRBV12-4 and TRBJ2-7; no definite D call. The CDR3 is 15 amino acids. V lost 2 bases and J 0 bases, leaving 11 bases between the germline ends.

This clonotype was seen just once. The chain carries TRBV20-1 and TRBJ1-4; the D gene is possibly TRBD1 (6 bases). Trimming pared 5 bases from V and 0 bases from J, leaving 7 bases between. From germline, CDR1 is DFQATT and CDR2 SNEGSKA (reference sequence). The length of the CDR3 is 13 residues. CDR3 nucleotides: TGCAGTGCTTGGGGGCCAACTAATGAAAAACTGTTTTTT. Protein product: CSAWGPTNEKLFF.

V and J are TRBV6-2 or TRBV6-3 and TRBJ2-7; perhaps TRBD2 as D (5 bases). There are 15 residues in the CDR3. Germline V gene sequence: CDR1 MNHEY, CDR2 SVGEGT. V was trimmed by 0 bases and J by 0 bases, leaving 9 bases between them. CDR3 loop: CASSYSRGSSYEQYF. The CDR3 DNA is TGTGCCAGCAGTTACTCCAGAGGGAGCTCCTACGAGCAGTACTTC.